This passage covers 4 T cell receptor beta chains from one sample sequenced in a study of blood T cell repertoires in COVID-19. The data were produced by immunoSEQ multiplex PCR, yet TCRdb's version contains in-frame clones alone and is incomplete. The sample shows 65,000 to 100,000 clones, nearly 90% of them seen only once. The specimen was peripheral blood. Source of these receptors: a man aged 50 to 60 with acute or convalescent COVID-19.

The rearrangement uses TRBV2 and TRBJ1-5; 9 nucleotides line up with TRBD1. CDR1 is SNHLY, CDR2 FYNNEI, per germline. The length of the CDR3 is 15 residues. The V segment lost 6 bases and the J segment 8 bases; nucleotides outside the gene matches: 11. The CDR3 DNA reads TGTGCCAGCAGCGGACAGGGGACCACGTTAGAGCCCCAGCATTTT. It specifies CASSGQGTTLEPQHF.

The chain links TRBV6-6 to TRBJ1-2, with D maybe TRBD1 (6 bases). Trimming pared 7 bases from V and 8 bases from J, leaving 17 bases between. CDR3 length equals 13 residues. Germline loops: CDR1 MNHNY, CDR2 SVGAGI (reference sequence). The CDR3 protein is CASTGQGKGGYTF. The CDR3 nucleotides are TGTGCCAGCACCGGTCAGGGGAAAGGAGGCTACACCTTC.

This clone was seen a single time. V gene TRBV28 combines with J gene TRBJ2-7, with D possibly being TRBD1 (6 bases). Per germline, CDR1 MDHEN and CDR2 SYDVKM. The CDR3 runs to 14 residues. V lost 5 bases, J lost 5 bases, and 16 bases lay in between. The DNA of the CDR3 is TGTGCCAGCAGTCGACTGACAGGCCACCACGAGCAGTACGTC. Protein sequence: CASSRLTGHHEQYV.

The V gene is TRBV3-1 (or the pseudogene TRBV3-2), the J gene TRBJ2-3, with a possible D match to TRBD1 (6 bases). Germline lookup yields CDR1 LGHDT and CDR2 YNNKEL (reference sequence). CDR3 length: 16 amino acids. The V and J ends lost 5 bases and 2 bases respectively, with 17 bases between them. CDR3 DNA sequence: TGTGCCAGCAGCGCTACAGGGATAGGGCTCACAGATACGCAGTATTTT. It translates to CASSATGIGLTDTQYF.